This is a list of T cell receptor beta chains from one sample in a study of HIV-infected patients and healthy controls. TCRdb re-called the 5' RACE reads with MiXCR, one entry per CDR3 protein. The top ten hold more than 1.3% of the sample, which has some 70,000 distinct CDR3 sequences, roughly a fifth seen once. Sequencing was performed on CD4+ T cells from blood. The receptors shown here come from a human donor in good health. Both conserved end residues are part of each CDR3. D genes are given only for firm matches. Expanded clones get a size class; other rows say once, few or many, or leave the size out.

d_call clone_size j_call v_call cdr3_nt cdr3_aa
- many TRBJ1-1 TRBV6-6 TGTGCCAGCAGTTATAGTCTGGAGGGGCGGACTGAAGCTTTCTTT CASSYSLEGRTEAFF
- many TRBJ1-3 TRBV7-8 TGTGCCAGCAGGCTTGACGGAAACACCATATATTTT CASRLDGNTIYF
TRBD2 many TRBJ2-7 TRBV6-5 TGTGCCAGCAGTTACTCCGGACTAGCGAGCTCCTACGAGCAGTACTTC CASSYSGLASSYEQYF
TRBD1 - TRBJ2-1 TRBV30 TGTGCCTGGAGTCAGGACAGGCCCAATGAGCAGTTCTTC CAWSQDRPNEQFF
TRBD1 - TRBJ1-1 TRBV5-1 TGCGCCAGCAGCTTGGCAGGACAGGGGGGAGCTGAAGCTTTCTTT CASSLAGQGGAEAFF
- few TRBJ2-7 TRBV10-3 TGTGCCATCAGTGTAATGACAGCCTACGAGCAGTACTTC CAISVMTAYEQYF
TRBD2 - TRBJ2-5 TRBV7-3 TGTGCCAGCAGCTTAGGGAGCGGGGGTCAAGGGACCCAGTACTTC CASSLGSGGQGTQYF
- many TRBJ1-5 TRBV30 TGTGCCTGGAGTGTTTCAGGCCTGGGGTTGGGTAGCAATCAGCCCCAGCATTTT CAWSVSGLGLGSNQPQHF
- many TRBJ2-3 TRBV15 TGTGCCACCAGCTGGGGGTGGGTAGCGGGCACAGATACGCAGTATTTT CATSWGWVAGTDTQYF
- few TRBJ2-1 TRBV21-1 TGTGCCAGCAGCAAAAAAGTCCCCTTGGAGGGGGGGCTCTACAATGAGCAGTTCTTC CASSKKVPLEGGLYNEQFF
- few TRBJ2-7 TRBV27 TGTGCCAGCAGTTTCGACGCATTCGGTCGGGGGGAGCAGTACTTC CASSFDAFGRGEQYF
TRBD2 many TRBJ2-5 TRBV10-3 TGTGCCATCAGGAAGACTAGCGGGACCAAAGAGACCCAGTACTTC CAIRKTSGTKETQYF
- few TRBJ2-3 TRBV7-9 TGTGCCAGCAGTCTAGGACTACGGGGCACAGATACGCAGTATTTT CASSLGLRGTDTQYF
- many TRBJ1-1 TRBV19 TGTGCCAGTAGTATCGCCAGGGTCAACACTGAAGCTTTCTTT CASSIARVNTEAFF
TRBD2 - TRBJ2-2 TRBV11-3 TGTGCCAGCAGCTTAGAAGGGGTCCTCTACCTAGCGGGAGTGACCGGGGAGCTGTTTTTT CASSLEGVLYLAGVTGELFF
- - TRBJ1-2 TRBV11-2 TGTGCCAGCAGCTTAGATCGGGCCTCCTATGGCTACACCTTC CASSLDRASYGYTF
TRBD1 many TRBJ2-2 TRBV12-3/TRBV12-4 TGTGCCAGCAGTTCTGGACAGGGCATGAACACCGGGGAGCTGTTTTTT CASSSGQGMNTGELFF
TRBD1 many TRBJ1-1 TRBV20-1 TGCAGTGCTACACAGGGGTATGAAGCTTTCTTT CSATQGYEAFF
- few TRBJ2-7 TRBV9 TGTGCCAGCAGCCCAAGCGGAGCGGACCAGTACGAGCAGTACTTC CASSPSGADQYEQYF
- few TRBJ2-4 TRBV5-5 TGTGCCAGCAGCTTAACGATAGCCAAAAACATTCAGTACTTC CASSLTIAKNIQYF
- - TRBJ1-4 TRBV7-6 TGTGCCAGCAGCTTAGTTCGCGACGTAAATGAAAAACTGTTTTTT CASSLVRDVNEKLFF
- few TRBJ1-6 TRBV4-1 TGCGCCAGCAGCCTAGACAGCTCGAATTCACCCCTCCACTTT CASSLDSSNSPLHF
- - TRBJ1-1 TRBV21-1 TGTGCCAGCAGCAAAGTTACCGAGGCCTCCGTTTGGACTGAAGCTTTCTTT CASSKVTEASVWTEAFF